This T cell receptor beta chain was captured by sequencing in a study of beta chain features in type 1 diabetes. Expressed TCRB transcripts were sequenced because the isolated RNA had all been reverse transcribed beforehand. Some clones are missing from TCRdb's copy, which holds only in-frame ones; the method was immunoSEQ multiplex PCR. Among more than 150,000 clones, approximately 9.1% were seen once, and the ten largest hold around 0.64%. Germline CDR1 and CDR2: SQVTM and ANQGSEA. The CDR3 has 11 residues. With 4 bases removed from V and 4 bases from J, the gap between germline ends came to 8 bases. Of note for this clone: What it recognizes is unknown.

Study-level results: Among patients with Type 1 diabetes, TCRB CDR3s were moderately but significantly shorter in every one of the four CD4+ subsets.

The receptor comes from a woman aged 30 to 39 with type 1 diabetes. Source material: central memory CD4+ T cells from blood. The rearrangement joins TRBV29-1 to TRBJ2-7; D uncertain. CDR3 loop: CSVVARYEQYF. The CDR3 DNA follows: TGCAGCGTTGTGGCCAGATACGAGCAGTACTTC.